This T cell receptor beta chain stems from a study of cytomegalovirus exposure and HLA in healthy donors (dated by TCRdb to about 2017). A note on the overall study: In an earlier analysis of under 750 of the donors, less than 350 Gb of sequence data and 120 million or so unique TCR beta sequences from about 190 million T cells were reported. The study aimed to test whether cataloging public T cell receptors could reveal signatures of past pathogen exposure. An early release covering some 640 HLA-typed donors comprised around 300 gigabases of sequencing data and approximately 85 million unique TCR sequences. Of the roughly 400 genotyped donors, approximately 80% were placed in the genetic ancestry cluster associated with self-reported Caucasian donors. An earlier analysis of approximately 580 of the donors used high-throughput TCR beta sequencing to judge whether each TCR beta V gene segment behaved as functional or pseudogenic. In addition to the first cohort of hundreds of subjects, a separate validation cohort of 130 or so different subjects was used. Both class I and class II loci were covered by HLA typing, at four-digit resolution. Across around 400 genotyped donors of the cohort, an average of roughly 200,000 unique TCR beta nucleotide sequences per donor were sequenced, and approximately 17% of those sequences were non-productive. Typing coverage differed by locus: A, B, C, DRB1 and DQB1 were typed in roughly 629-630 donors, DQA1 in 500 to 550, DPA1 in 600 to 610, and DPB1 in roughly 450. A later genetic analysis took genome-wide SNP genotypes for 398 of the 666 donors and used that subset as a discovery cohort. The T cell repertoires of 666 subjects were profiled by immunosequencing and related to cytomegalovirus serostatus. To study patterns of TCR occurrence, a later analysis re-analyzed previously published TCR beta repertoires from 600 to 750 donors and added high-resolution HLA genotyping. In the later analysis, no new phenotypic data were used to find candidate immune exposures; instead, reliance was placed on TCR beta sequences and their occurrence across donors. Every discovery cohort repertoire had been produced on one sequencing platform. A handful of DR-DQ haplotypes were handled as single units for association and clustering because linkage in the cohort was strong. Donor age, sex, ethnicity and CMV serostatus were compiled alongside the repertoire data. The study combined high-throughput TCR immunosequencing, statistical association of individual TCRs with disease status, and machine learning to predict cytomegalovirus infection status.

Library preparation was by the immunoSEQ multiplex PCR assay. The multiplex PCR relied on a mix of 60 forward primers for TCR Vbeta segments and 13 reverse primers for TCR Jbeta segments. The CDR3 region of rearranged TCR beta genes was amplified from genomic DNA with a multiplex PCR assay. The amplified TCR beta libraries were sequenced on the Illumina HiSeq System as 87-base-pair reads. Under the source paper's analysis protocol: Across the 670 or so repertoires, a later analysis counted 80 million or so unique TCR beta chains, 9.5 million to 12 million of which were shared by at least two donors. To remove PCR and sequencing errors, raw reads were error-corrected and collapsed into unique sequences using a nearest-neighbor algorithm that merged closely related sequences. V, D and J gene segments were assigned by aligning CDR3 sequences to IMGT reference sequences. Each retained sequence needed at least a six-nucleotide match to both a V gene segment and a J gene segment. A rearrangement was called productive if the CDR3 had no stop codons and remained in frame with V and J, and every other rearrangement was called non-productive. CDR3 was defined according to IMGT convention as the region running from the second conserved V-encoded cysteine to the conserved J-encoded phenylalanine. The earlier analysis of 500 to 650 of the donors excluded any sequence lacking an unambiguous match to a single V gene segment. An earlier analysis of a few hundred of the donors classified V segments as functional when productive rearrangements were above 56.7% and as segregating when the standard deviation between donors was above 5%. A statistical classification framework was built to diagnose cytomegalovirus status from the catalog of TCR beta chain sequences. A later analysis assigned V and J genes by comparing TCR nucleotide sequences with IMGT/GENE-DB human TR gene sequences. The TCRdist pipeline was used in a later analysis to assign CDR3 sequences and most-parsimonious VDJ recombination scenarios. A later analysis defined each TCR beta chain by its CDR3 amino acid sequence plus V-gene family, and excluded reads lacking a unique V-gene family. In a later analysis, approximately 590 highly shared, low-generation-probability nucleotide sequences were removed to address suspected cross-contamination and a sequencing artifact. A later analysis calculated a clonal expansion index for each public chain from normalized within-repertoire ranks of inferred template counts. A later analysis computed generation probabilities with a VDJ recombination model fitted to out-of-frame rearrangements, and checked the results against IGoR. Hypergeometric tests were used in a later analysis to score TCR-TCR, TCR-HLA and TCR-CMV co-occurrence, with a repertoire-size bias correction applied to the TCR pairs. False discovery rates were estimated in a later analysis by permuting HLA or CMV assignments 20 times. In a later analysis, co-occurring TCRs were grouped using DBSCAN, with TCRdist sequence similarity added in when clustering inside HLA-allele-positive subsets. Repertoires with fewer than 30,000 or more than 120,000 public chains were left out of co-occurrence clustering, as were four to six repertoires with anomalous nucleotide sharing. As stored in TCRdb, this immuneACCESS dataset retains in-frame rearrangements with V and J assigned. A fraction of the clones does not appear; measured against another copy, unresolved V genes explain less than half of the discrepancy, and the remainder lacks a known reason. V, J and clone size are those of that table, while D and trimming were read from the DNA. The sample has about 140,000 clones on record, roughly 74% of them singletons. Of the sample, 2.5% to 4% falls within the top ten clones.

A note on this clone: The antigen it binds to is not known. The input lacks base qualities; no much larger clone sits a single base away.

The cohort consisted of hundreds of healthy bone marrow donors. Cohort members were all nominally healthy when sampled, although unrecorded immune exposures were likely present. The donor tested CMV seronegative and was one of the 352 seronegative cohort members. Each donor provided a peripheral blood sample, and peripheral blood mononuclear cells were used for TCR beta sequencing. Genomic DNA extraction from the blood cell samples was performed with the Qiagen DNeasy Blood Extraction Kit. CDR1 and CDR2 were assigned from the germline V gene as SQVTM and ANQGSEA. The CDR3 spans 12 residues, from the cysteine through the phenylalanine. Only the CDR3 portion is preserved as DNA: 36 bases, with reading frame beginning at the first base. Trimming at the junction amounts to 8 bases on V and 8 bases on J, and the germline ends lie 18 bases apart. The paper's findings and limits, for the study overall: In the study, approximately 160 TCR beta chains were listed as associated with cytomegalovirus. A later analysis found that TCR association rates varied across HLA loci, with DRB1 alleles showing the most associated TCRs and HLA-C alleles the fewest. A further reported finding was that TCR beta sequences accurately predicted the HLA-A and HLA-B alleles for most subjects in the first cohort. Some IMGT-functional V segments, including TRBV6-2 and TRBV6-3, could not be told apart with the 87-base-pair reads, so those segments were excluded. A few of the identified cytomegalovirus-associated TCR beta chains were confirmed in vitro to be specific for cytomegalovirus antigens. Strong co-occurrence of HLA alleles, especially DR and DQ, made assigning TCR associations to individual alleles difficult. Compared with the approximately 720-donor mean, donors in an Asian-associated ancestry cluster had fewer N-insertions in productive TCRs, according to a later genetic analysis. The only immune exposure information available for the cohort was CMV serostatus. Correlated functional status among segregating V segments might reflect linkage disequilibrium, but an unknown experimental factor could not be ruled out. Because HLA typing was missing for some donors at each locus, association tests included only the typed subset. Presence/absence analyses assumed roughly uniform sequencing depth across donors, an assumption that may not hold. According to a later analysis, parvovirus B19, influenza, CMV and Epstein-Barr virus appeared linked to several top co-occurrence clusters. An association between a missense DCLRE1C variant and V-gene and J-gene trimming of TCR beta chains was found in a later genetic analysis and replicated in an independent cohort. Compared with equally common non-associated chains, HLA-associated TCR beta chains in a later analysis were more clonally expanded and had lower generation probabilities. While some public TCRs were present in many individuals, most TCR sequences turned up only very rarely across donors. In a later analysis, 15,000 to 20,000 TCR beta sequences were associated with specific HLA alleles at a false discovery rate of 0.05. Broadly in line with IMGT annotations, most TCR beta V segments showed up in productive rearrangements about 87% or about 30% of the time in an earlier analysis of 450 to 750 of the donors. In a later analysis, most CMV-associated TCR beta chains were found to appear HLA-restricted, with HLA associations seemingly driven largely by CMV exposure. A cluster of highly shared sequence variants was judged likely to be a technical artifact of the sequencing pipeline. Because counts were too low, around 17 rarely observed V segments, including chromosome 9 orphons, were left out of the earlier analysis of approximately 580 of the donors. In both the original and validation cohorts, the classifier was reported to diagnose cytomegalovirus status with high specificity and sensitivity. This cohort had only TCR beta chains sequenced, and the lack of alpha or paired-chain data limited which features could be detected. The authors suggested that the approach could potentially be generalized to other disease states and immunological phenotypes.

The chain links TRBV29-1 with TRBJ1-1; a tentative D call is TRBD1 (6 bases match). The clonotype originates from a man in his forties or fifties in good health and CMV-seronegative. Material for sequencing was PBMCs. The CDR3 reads CSPKRAGAEAFF. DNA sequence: TGCAGCCCCAAGAGGGCAGGGGCGGAAGCTTTCTTT.